The T cell receptor beta chain under discussion was sequenced for a study of T-cell memory formation after mild COVID-19. Trimming removed 4 bases from V and 3 bases from J, with 16 bases in between. Germline V gene data show CDR1 as SEHNR and CDR2 as FQNEAQ (reference sequence). The CDR3 loop spans 16 amino acids. MiXCR was run by TCRdb on the 5' RACE reads, yielding one entry per CDR3 protein. The sample records about 110,000 distinct CDR3 sequences, roughly 12% being singletons. The material sequenced was PBMCs or a T cell subset sorted from them (not recorded which). The sequence was collected from an adult woman who had mild COVID-19 (a few samples of this study predate the infection). Cell type and time point are not known. The J gene is TRBJ2-1, the V gene TRBV7-9; D is perhaps TRBD1 (5 bases). In DNA form, the CDR3 reads TGTGCCAGCAGCTCGCAGGGTTCAGAGTTCTACAATGAGCAGTTCTTC. It yields the protein CASSSQGSEFYNEQFF.